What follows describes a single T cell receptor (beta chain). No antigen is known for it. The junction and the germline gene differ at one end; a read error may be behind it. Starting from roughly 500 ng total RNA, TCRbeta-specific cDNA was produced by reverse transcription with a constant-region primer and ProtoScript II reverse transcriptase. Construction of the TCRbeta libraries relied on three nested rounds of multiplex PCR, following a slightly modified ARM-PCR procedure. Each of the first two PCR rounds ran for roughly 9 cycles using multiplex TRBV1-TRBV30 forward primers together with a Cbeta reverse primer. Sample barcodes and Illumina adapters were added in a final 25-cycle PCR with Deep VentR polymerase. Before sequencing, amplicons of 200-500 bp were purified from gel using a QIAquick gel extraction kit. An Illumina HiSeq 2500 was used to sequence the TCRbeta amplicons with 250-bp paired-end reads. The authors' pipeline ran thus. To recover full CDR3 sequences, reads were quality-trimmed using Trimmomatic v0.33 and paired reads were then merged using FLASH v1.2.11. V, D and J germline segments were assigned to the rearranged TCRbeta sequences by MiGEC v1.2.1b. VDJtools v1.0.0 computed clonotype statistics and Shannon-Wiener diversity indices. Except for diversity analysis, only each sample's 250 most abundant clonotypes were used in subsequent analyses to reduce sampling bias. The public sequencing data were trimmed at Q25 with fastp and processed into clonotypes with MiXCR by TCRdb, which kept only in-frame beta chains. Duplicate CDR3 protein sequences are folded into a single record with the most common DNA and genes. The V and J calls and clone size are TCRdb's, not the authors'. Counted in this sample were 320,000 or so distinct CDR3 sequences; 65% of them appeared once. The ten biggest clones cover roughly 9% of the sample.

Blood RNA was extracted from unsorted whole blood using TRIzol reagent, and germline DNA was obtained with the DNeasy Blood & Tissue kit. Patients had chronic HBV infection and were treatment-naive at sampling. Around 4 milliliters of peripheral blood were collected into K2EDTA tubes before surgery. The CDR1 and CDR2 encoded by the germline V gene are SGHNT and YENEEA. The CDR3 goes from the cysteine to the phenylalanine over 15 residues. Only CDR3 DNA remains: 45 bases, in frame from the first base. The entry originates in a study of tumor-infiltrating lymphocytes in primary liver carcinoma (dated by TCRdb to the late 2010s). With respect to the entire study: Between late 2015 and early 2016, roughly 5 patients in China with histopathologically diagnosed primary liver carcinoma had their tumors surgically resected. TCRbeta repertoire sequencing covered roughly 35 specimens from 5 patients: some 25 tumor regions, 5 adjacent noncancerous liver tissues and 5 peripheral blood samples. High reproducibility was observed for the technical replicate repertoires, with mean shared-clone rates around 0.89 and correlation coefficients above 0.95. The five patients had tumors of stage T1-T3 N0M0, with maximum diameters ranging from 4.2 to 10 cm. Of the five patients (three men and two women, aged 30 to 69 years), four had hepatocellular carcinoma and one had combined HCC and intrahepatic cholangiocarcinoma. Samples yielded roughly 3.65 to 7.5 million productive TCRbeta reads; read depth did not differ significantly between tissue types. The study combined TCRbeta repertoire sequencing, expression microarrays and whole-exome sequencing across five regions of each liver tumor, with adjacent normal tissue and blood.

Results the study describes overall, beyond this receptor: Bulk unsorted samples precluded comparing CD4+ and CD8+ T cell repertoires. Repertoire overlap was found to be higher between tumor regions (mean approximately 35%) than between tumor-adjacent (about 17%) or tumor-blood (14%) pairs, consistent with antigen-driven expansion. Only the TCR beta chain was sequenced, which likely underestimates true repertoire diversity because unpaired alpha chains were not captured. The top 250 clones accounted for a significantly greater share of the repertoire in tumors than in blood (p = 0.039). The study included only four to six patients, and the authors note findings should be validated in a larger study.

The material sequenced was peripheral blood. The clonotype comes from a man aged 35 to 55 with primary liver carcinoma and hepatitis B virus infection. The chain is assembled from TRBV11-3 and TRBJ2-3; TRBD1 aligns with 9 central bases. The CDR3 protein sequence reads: CVSSPGQGSTDTQYF. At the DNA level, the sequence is TGTGTCAGCAGCCCGGGACAGGGAAGCACAGATACGCAGTATTTT. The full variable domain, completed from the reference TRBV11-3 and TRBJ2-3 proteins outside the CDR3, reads EAGVVQSPRYKIIEKKQPVAFWCNPISGHNTLYWYLQNLGQGPELLIRYENEEAVDDSQLPKDRFSAERLKGVDSTLKIQPAELGDSAVYLCVSSPGQGSTDTQYFGPGTRLTVL.